Presented here are 26 T cell receptor beta chains from one specimen sequenced in a study of blood T cell repertoires in COVID-19. Clones were read by immunoSEQ multiplex PCR, and TCRdb kept only the in-frame ones, dropping some. Of fewer than 100,000 clones in the sample, roughly 90% are singletons; the top ten hold less than 9.5%. The specimen sequenced was peripheral blood. Every receptor here comes from a man in his sixties with acute or convalescent COVID-19.

The genes are TRBV3-1 (or the pseudogene TRBV3-2) and TRBJ1-4; D possibly corresponds to TRBD1 (5 bases). Germline CDR1 is LGHDT and CDR2 is YNNKEL (reference sequence). This CDR3 region has 17 residues. V dropped 2 bases and J dropped 2 bases, with 15 bases sitting between them. The CDR3 is CASSQWGAGFTNEKLFF. CDR3 DNA sequence: TGTGCCAGCAGCCAATGGGGCGCCGGTTTTACTAATGAAAAACTGTTTTTT.

CDR3 amino acids: CASSPPRDRAEQYF. CDR3 in DNA: TGTGCCAGCAGCCCGCCTCGCGACAGGGCCGAGCAGTACTTC. The genes are TRBV6-5 and TRBJ2-7; TRBD1 matches at 7 bases. This CDR3 comprises 14 residues. Germline V gives CDR1 MNHEY, CDR2 SVGAGI. V gave up 6 bases and J gave up 6 bases; unmatched junction bases: 11.

A note on this clone: This CDR3 is also generated by other DNA sequences in the sample. J is TRBJ2-7 and V is TRBV9, with D possibly matching TRBD1 (6 bases). Germline CDR1 reads SGDLS; CDR2 reads YYNGEE. The CDR3 sequence is 14 residues long. Trimming cost V 0 bases and J 4 bases, with 11 bases left between them. The CDR3 DNA sequence: TGTGCCAGCAGCGTAGCAGGGGCGTCTTACGAGCAGTACTTC. This translates into CASSVAGASYEQYF. The variable domain in full, completed from reference TRBV9 and TRBJ2-7, reads DSGVTQTPKHLITATGQRVTLRCSPRSGDLSVYWYQQSLDQGLQFLIQYYNGEERAKGNILERFSAQQFPDLHSELNLSSLELGDSALYFCASSVAGASYEQYFGPGTRLTVT.

The chain couples TRBV5-1 to TRBJ2-4, with 9 bases that match TRBD1. V gave up 4 bases and J gave up 5 bases; unmatched junction bases: 10. Germline V CDR1 and CDR2: SGHRS, YFSETQ. The CDR3 is 16 amino acids. CDR3: CASSRTGTGFENIQYF. The CDR3 bases are TGCGCCAGCAGCAGAACCGGGACAGGGTTTGAAAACATTCAGTACTTC.

This clone was detected only a few times. The chain has TRBV6-1 and TRBJ1-3; tentatively, D is TRBD1 (5 bases). With 3 bases removed from V and 8 bases from J, the gap between germline ends came to 14 bases. The germline V gene encodes CDR1 MNHNS and CDR2 SASEGT. This CDR3 spans 14 amino acids. The DNA for the CDR3 is TGTGCCAGCAGTGAGACAGTACCCCAACACACCATATATTTT. Translating gives CASSETVPQHTIYF.

The J gene is TRBJ1-2, the V gene TRBV3-1 (or the pseudogene TRBV3-2); D not resolved. Trimming stripped 0 bases from V and 7 bases from J, with 9 bases between. The germline V gene encodes CDR1 LGHDT and CDR2 YNNKEL (reference sequence). The CDR3 length is 13 residues. The CDR3 coding sequence is TGTGCCAGCAGCCAAGAAACGAGAGGTGGCTACACCTTC. Protein product: CASSQETRGGYTF.

The rearrangement joins TRBV5-1 to TRBJ2-5, with D unclear. V was cut by 0 bases and J by 3 bases, with 9 bases left in between. The CDR3 has 14 residues. CDR1 SGHRS and CDR2 YFSETQ come from the germline V gene. For the CDR3, the DNA is TGCGCCAGCAGCTTGGGTTCCACAAAAGAGACCCAGTACTTC. Translating gives CASSLGSTKETQYF.

The J gene is TRBJ1-2, the V gene TRBV10-2, with 8 bases lining up with TRBD1. V trimming: 4 bases; J trimming: 4 bases; junction bases outside the gene matches: 8. Germline-derived CDR1 and CDR2 are WSHSY and SAAADI. This CDR3 is built from 15 residues. CDR3 sequence: CASSGAGQGSYGYTF. In nucleotides, the CDR3 is TGCGCCAGCAGTGGTGCAGGACAGGGAAGCTATGGCTACACCTTC.

The rearrangement joins TRBV4-2 to TRBJ1-2, with D perhaps TRBD1 (5 bases). The V and J ends lost 0 bases and 2 bases respectively, with 10 bases between them. The CDR3 extends over 15 amino acids. Germline V gene lookup returns CDR1 LGHNA and CDR2 YNFKEQ. The CDR3 DNA reads TGTGCCAGCAGCCAAGAAACAGGCCAAAACTATGGCTACACCTTC. Residues: CASSQETGQNYGYTF.

CDR3 protein: CATETGKVVNGYTF. The DNA of the CDR3 is TGTGCCACCGAGACAGGGAAAGTTGTGAATGGCTACACCTTC. The chain carries TRBV10-3 and TRBJ1-2; TRBD1 agrees at 7 bases. V gave up 10 bases and J gave up 6 bases; unmatched junction bases: 14. This CDR3 has 14 residues. The V gene's germline CDR1 is ENHRY and CDR2 SYGVKD.

V gene TRBV6-2 or TRBV6-3 combines with J gene TRBJ1-2; D remains unclear. V lost 6 bases to trimming and J lost 1 base, with 9 bases between them. Germline values: CDR1 MNHEY, CDR2 SVGEGT. The CDR3 consists of 13 residues. This chain's CDR3 is CASSREFNYGYTF. The CDR3 DNA reads TGTGCCAGCAGCCGCGAATTTAACTATGGCTACACCTTC.

This clone was counted once. The V and J genes are TRBV6-2 or TRBV6-3 and TRBJ2-7; TRBD1 aligns across 9 bases. V trimming: 5 bases; J trimming: 7 bases; junction bases outside the gene matches: 12. There are 15 residues in the CDR3. CDR1 is MNHEY, CDR2 SVGEGT, per germline. The CDR3: CASSPTGTGSGEQYF. The CDR3 nucleotides are TGTGCCAGCAGTCCCACCGGGACAGGGTCGGGGGAGCAGTACTTC.

This chain connects TRBV7-3 to TRBJ2-2, with 10 bases matching TRBD2. CDR1 and CDR2 from the germline V gene are SGHTA and FQGTGA. The CDR3 has 16 amino acids. Unmatched junction bases numbered 6, after V lost 5 bases and J lost 3 bases. The CDR3 DNA is TGTGCCAGCAGCCGCTGGACTAGCGGTGACACCGGGGAGCTGTTTTTT. Amino acid sequence: CASSRWTSGDTGELFF.

In its sample, this clone was seen once. The chain links TRBV7-2 to TRBJ1-1; D remains unclear. CDR1 and CDR2 (germline): SGHTA, FQGNSA. V was cut by 1 base and J by 4 bases, with 13 bases left in between. The CDR3 sequence is 15 residues long. Written as DNA, the CDR3 is TGTGCCAGCAGCTTAGAGGTGGCAGTAGCCACTGAAGCTTTCTTT. This encodes CASSLEVAVATEAFF.

This rearrangement joins TRBV24-1 to TRBJ2-2, with TRBD2 identical over 7 bases. After removal of 0 bases from V and 6 bases from J, the junction contained 3 bases not matched to a gene. Germline CDR1 is KGHDR and CDR2 is SFDVKD. This CDR3 spans 15 amino acids. CDR3 in DNA: TGTGCCACCAGTGATTTGGGGAGGGGTGCCGGGGAGCTGTTTTTT. Protein: CATSDLGRGAGELFF.

The chain has TRBV5-5 and TRBJ2-6, with a tentative D call TRBD1 (6 bases). The CDR3 runs to 15 residues. The V gene's germline CDR1 is SGHKS and CDR2 YYEKEE (reference sequence). The V end was cut by 5 bases, the J end by 0 bases, with 9 bases between. The CDR3 is CASSPQGSGANVLTF. The CDR3 DNA follows: TGTGCCAGCAGTCCACAGGGCTCTGGGGCCAACGTCCTGACTTTC.

This chain links TRBV7-2 with TRBJ1-2; D may be TRBD1 (5 bases). The CDR3 is 14 residues long. Trimming pared 1 base from V and 0 bases from J, leaving 6 bases between. The germline gives CDR1 SGHTA, CDR2 FQGNSA. The CDR3 loop reads CASSLGRANYGYTF. The CDR3 coding sequence is TGTGCCAGCAGCTTAGGCAGGGCTAACTATGGCTACACCTTC. The variable domain in full, with the rest retrieved from reference TRBV7-2 and TRBJ1-2, is GAGVSQSPSNKVTEKGKDVELRCDPISGHTALYWYRQSLGQGLEFLIYFQGNSAPDKSGLPSDRFSAERTGGSVSTLTIQRTQQEDSAVYLCASSLGRANYGYTFGSGTRLTVV.

This chain connects TRBV30 to TRBJ2-1; TRBD2 might be the D (6 bases). Trimming cost V 1 base and J 5 bases, with 12 bases left between them. CDR1 and CDR2 from the germline V gene are GTSNPN and SVGIG (reference sequence). The CDR3 is 14 amino acids. The CDR3 is CAWSGPGRNNEQFF. The CDR3 nucleotides are TGTGCCTGGAGTGGGCCAGGGAGGAACAATGAGCAGTTCTTC. Drawing the rest from reference TRBV30 and TRBJ2-1, the complete variable domain is SQTIHQWPATLVQPVGSPLSLECTVEGTSNPNLYWYRQAAGRGLQLLFYSVGIGQISSEVPQNLSASRPQDRQFILSSKKLLLSDSGFYLCAWSGPGRNNEQFFGPGTRLTVL.

The chain links TRBV5-1 to TRBJ1-1; possible D gene TRBD1, 5 bases. CDR1 is SGHRS, CDR2 YFSETQ, per germline. CDR3 length equals 13 residues. V was shortened by 1 base and J by 6 bases, with 10 bases between the two germline ends. The chain's CDR3 is CASSLRGEPEAFF. CDR3 DNA sequence: TGCGCCAGCAGCTTGCGGGGGGAGCCTGAAGCTTTCTTT. The complete variable domain, with remaining parts taken from reference TRBV5-1 and TRBJ1-1, reads KAGVTQTPRYLIKTRGQQVTLSCSPISGHRSVSWYQQTPGQGLQFLFEYFSETQRNKGNFPGRFSGRQFSNSRSEMNVSTLELGDSALYLCASSLRGEPEAFFGQGTRLTVV.

The chain links TRBV29-1 to TRBJ1-2; D is perhaps TRBD1 (6 bases). This CDR3 contains 13 residues. Trimming shortened V by 8 bases and J by 7 bases, and 20 bases separated the two germline ends. Germline lookup yields CDR1 SQVTM and CDR2 ANQGSEA. CDR3 in amino acids: CSSGQMQGGGYTF. The DNA of the CDR3 is TGCAGCTCCGGACAGATGCAGGGTGGTGGCTACACCTTC. Looking up the rest from reference TRBV29-1 and TRBJ1-2 gives the full variable domain: SAVISQKPSRDICQRGTSLTIQCQVDSQVTMMFWYRQQPGQSLTLIATANQGSEATYESGFVIDKFPISRPNLTFSTLTVSNMSPEDSSIYLCSSGQMQGGGYTFGSGTRLTVV.

V gene TRBV28 combines with J gene TRBJ1-3; no firm D call. This CDR3 contains 13 residues. Germline CDR1 MDHEN, CDR2 SYDVKM. Trimming removed 8 bases at V and 0 bases at J, with 8 bases between. The CDR3 region has the DNA TGTGCCAGCCCTACTAGCTCTGGAAACACCATATATTTT. Its translation is CASPTSSGNTIYF.

This chain uses TRBV2 with TRBJ1-1; 7 bases agree with TRBD1. Unmatched junction bases numbered 12, after V lost 0 bases and J lost 11 bases. The germline V gene has CDR1 SNHLY and CDR2 FYNNEI. CDR3 length: 15 amino acids. Here the CDR3 DNA reads TGTGCCAGCAGTGAAGCGTCGACAGGGTTGCGTGAGGCTTTCTTT. Residues: CASSEASTGLREAFF.

CDR3 loop: CASSLAGGEVEAFF. The DNA of the CDR3 is TGCGCCAGCAGCTTGGCGGGGGGCGAGGTTGAAGCTTTCTTT. The chain couples TRBV5-1 to TRBJ1-1; TRBD1 might be the D (6 bases). V was pared by 0 bases and J by 7 bases, with 13 bases between. The CDR3 covers 14 residues. In germline, CDR1 is SGHRS, CDR2 YFSETQ.

The chain recombines TRBV27 with TRBJ1-5; no clear D. Germline V gene lookup returns CDR1 MNHEY and CDR2 SMNVEV (reference sequence). Deletions cut 5 bases from V and 4 bases from J, with 18 bases between. This CDR3 is 16 amino acids long. CDR3: CASSRTGGWGNQPQHF. The CDR3 nucleotides are TGTGCCAGCAGTCGCACCGGAGGATGGGGAAATCAGCCCCAGCATTTT.

The genes are TRBV9 and TRBJ1-3; D is ambiguous. Trimming removed 2 bases at V and 0 bases at J, with 6 bases between. Germline CDR1 and CDR2: SGDLS and YYNGEE. CDR3 length: 14 residues. The CDR3 is CASSVTDSGNTIYF. The DNA of the CDR3 is TGTGCCAGCAGCGTCACAGACTCTGGAAACACCATATATTTT.

This sequence joins TRBV6-5 and TRBJ1-1, with D possibly being TRBD1 (6 bases). Trimming removed 5 bases at V and 3 bases at J, with 7 bases between. This CDR3 comprises 12 residues. CDR1 MNHEY and CDR2 SVGAGI come from the germline V gene. CDR3 bases: TGTGCCAGCAGTCGACAGGACACTGAAGCTTTCTTT. Amino acids: CASSRQDTEAFF.